This T cell receptor (beta chain) appears in the sequencing data of a study of blood T cell repertoires in COVID-19. Study-wide background: Sites across the United States, Italy and Spain contributed samples from acute and convalescent COVID-19. Nucleic acid was either cDNA or gDNA, and it came from T cells, B-cell-depleted T cells, or PBMCs.

In the authors' methods: Reference gene primer amplification in the assay estimated nucleated cell counts. Produced via immunoSEQ multiplex PCR; TCRdb's table is partial and in-frame only. The DNA was the basis for D and trimming; V, J and clone size are from that table. Of more than 65,000 clones in the sample, roughly 80% were seen once. Per the germline V gene, CDR1 is LNHDA and CDR2 is SQIVND (reference sequence). After removal of 7 bases from V and 4 bases from J, the junction contained 11 bases not matched to a gene. The CDR3 is 16 residues long. The sequence was obtained from a woman of 80 years or more with acute or convalescent COVID-19. The chain carries TRBV19 and TRBJ2-5, with 11 bases lining up with TRBD2. Sequences were obtained from peripheral blood. This chain's CDR3 is CASTSGGQRWGETQYF. As DNA, the CDR3 is TGTGCCAGTACTAGCGGGGGGCAGCGCTGGGGAGAGACCCAGTACTTC.